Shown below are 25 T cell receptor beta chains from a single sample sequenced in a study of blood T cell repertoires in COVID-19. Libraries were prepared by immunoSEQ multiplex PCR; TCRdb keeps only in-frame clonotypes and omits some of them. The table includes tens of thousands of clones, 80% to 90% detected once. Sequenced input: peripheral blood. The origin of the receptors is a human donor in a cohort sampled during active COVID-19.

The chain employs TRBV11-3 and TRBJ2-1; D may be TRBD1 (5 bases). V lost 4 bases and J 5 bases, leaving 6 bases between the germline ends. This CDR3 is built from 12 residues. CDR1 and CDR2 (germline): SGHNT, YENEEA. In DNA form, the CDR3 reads TGTGCCAGCAGCTCACAGGACAATGAGCAGTTCTTC. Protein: CASSSQDNEQFF.

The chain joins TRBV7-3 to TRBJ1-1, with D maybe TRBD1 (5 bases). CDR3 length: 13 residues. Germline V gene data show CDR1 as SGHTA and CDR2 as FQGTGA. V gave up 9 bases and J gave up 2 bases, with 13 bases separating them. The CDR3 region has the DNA TGTGCCAGTCTCCAGGGCTCCAACACTGAAGCTTTCTTT. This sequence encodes CASLQGSNTEAFF. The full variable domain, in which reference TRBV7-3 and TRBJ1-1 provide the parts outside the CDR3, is GAGVSQTPSNKVTEKGKYVELRCDPISGHTALYWYRQSLGQGPEFLIYFQGTGAADDSGLPNDRFFAVRPEGSVSTLKIQRTERGDSAVYLCASLQGSNTEAFFGQGTRLTVV.

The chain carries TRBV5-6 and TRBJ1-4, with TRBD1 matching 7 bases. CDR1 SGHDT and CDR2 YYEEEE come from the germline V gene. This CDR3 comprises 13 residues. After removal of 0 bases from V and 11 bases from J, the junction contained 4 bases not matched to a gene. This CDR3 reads CASSLGRGVKLFF. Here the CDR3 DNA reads TGTGCCAGCAGCTTGGGCAGGGGGGTGAAACTGTTTTTT.

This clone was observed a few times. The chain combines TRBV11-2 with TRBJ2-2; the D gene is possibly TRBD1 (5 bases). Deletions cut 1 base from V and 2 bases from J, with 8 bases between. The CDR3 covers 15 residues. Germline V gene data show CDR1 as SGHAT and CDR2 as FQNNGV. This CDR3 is CASSLGTINTGELFF. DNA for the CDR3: TGTGCCAGCAGCTTAGGGACAATCAACACCGGGGAGCTGTTTTTT.

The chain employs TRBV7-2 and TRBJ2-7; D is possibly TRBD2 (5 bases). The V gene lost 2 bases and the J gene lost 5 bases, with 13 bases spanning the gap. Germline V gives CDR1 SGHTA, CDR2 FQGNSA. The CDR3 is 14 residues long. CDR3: CASSLLGSGDEQYF. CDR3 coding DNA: TGTGCCAGCAGCTTATTAGGCTCCGGGGACGAGCAGTACTTC.

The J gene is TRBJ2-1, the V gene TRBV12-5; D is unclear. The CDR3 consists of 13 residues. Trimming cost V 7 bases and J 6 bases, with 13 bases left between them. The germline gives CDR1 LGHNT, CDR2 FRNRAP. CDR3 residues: CASALSLSNEQFF. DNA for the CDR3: TGTGCTAGTGCCTTGTCACTCTCCAATGAGCAGTTCTTC.

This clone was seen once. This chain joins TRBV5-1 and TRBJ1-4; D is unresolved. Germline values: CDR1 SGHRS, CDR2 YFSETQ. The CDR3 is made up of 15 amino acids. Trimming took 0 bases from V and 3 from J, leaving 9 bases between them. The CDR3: CASSLGTEPNEKLFF. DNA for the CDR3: TGCGCCAGCAGCTTGGGAACTGAACCTAATGAAAAACTGTTTTTT.

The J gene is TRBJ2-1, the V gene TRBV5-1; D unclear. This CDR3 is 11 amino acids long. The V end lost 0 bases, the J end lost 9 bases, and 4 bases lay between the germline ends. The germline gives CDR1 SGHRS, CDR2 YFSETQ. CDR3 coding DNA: TGCGCCAGCAGCTTGGGCGGTGAGCAGTTCTTC. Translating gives CASSLGGEQFF.

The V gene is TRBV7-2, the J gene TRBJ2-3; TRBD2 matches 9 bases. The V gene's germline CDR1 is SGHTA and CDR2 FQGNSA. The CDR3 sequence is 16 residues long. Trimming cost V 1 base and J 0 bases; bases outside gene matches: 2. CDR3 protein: CASSLVAGVSTDTQYF. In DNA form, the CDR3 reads TGTGCCAGCAGCTTAGTAGCGGGGGTAAGCACAGATACGCAGTATTTT. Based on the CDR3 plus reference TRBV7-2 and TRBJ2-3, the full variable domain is GAGVSQSPSNKVTEKGKDVELRCDPISGHTALYWYRQSLGQGLEFLIYFQGNSAPDKSGLPSDRFSAERTGGSVSTLTIQRTQQEDSAVYLCASSLVAGVSTDTQYFGPGTRLTVL.

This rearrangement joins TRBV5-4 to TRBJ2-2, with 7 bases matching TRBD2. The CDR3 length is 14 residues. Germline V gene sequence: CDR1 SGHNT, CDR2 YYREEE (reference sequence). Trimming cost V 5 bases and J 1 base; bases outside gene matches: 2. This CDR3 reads CASSTSVNTGELFF. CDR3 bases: TGTGCCAGCAGTACTAGCGTGAACACCGGGGAGCTGTTTTTT.

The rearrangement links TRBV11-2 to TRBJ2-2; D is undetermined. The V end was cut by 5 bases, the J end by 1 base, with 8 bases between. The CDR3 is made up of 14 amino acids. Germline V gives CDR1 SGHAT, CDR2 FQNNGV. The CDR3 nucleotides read TGTGCCAGCAGCCTCCGACTGAACACCGGGGAGCTGTTTTTT. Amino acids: CASSLRLNTGELFF.

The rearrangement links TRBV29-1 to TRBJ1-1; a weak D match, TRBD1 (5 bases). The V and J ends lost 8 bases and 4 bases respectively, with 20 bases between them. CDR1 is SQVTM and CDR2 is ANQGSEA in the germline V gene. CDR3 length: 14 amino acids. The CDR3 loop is CSLQRSQEGTEAFF. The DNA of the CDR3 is TGCAGCCTACAAAGGTCACAGGAGGGCACTGAAGCTTTCTTT.

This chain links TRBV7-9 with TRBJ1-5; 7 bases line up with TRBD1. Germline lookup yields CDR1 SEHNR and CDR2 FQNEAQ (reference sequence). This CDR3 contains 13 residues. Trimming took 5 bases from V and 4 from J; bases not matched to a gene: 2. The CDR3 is CASSRQGNQPQHF. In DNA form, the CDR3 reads TGTGCCAGCAGCCGACAGGGAAATCAGCCCCAGCATTTT.

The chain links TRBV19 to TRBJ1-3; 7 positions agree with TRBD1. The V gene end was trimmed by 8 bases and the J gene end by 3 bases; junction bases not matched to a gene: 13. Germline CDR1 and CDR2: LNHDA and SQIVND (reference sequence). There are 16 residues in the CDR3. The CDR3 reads CASRTSGTAFGNTIYF. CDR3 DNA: TGTGCCAGTCGAACCTCCGGGACAGCCTTTGGAAACACCATATATTTT.

The CDR3 protein is CASSLQGSAEAFF. The CDR3 nucleotides read TGTGCCAGCAGTTTACAGGGGAGCGCTGAAGCTTTCTTT. This rearrangement joins TRBV27 to TRBJ1-1, with a weak D call TRBD1 (6 bases). Germline V gene sequence: CDR1 MNHEY, CDR2 SMNVEV (reference sequence). Trimming pared 2 bases from V and 6 bases from J, leaving 10 bases between. This CDR3 has 13 residues.

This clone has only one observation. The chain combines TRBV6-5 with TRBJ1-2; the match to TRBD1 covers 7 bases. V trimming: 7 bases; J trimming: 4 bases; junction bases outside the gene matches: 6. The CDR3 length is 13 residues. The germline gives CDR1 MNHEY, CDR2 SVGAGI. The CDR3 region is CASMYRTGYGYTF. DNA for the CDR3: TGTGCCAGCATGTATCGGACAGGCTATGGCTACACCTTC.

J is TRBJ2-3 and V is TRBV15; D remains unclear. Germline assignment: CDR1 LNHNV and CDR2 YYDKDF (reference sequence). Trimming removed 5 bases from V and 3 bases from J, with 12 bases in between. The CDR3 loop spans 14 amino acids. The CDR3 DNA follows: TGTGCCACCAGCCCAGAGGTAGATACAGATACGCAGTATTTT. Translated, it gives CATSPEVDTDTQYF.

CDR3: CASSLGQGKNTEAFF. The CDR3 DNA follows: TGCGCCAGCAGCTTGGGACAGGGGAAGAACACTGAAGCTTTCTTT. This sequence joins TRBV5-1 and TRBJ1-1, with 8 bases matching TRBD1. Germline-derived CDR1 and CDR2 are SGHRS and YFSETQ. The CDR3 has 15 amino acids. J was trimmed by 1 base and V by 0 bases; bases with no gene match: 2.

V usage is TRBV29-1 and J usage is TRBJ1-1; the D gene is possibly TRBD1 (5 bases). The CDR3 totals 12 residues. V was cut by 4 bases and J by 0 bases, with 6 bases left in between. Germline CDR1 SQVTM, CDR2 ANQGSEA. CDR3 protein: CSVGRVNTEAFF. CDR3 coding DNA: TGCAGCGTTGGCAGGGTGAACACTGAAGCTTTCTTT.

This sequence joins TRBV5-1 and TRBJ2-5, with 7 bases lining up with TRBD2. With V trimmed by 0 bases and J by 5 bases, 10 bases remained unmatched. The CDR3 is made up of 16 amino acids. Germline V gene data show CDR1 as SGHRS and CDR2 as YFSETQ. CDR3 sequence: CASSLVAGVGKETQYF. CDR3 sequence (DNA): TGCGCCAGCAGCTTGGTGGCGGGAGTAGGAAAGGAGACCCAGTACTTC.

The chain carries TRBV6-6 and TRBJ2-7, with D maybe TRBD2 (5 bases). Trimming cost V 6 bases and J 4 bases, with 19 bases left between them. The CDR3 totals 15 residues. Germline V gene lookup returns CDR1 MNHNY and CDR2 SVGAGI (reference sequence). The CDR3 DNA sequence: TGTGCCAGCAGCGGACTCTCTTCCGGGGTTTACGAGCAGTACTTC. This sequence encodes CASSGLSSGVYEQYF.

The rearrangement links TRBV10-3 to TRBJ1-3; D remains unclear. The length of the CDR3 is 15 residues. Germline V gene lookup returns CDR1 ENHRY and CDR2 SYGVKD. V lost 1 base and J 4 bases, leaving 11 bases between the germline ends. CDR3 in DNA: TGTGCCATCAGTGAGTATCGGGAGTCCGGAAACACCATATATTTT. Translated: CAISEYRESGNTIYF.

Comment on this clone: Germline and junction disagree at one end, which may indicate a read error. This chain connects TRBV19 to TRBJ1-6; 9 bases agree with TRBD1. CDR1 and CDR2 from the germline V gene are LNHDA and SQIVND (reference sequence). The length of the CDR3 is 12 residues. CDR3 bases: TGCGCGACGGGGACAGGGCAATCACCCCTCCACTTT. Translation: CATGTGQSPLHF.

The CDR3 sequence is CASRRQQGVLRGTQYF. The DNA for the CDR3 is TGTGCCAGCAGGCGTCAACAGGGGGTCCTGAGAGGGACCCAGTACTTC. V usage is TRBV27 and J usage is TRBJ2-5, with 8 bases aligning to TRBD1. V lost 6 bases and J lost 7; bases outside the gene matches: 16. Germline V lookup: CDR1 MNHEY, CDR2 SMNVEV (reference sequence). The CDR3 is made up of 16 amino acids.

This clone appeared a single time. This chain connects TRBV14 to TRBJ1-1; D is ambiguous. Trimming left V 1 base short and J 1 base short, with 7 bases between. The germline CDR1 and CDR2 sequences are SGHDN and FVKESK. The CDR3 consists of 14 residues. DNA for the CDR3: TGTGCCAGCAGCCAAGTACGGGGGAACACTGAAGCTTTCTTT. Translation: CASSQVRGNTEAFF.